The 6 T cell receptor beta chains in this list originate from one sample, sequenced in a study of response to subunit inactivated influenza vaccine. TCRdb passed the RT-PCR reads through MiXCR, listing each CDR3 protein once. In the table there are about half a million distinct CDR3 sequences, approximately 7.1% of which are singletons. Sequences were derived from PBMCs from blood, sampled less than 30 months after vaccination. The receptors here all came from a man between 50 and 75 years old who received an inactivated influenza vaccine.

This clonotype was observed many times. The chain employs TRBV20-1 and TRBJ2-7, with D unclear. Trimming took 0 bases from V and 0 from J, leaving 15 bases between them. The CDR3 is 16 amino acids. Germline V gives CDR1 DFQATT, CDR2 SNEGSKA (reference sequence). The CDR3 region is CSARDLRARSSYEQYF. The CDR3 DNA reads TGCAGTGCTAGAGATCTTCGCGCCCGATCCTCCTACGAGCAGTACTTC.

For the CDR3, the DNA is TGTGCCAGCTCACCGATACAGGGTGGTGGACAGCCCCAGCATTTT. Translating gives CASSPIQGGGQPQHF. The rearrangement links TRBV18 to TRBJ1-5, with D possibly matching TRBD1 (6 bases). Between the trimmed V and J ends, which lost 3 bases and 7 bases, there was a span of 16 bases. The CDR3 spans 15 residues. The germline V gene has CDR1 KGHSH and CDR2 LQKENI.

This clonotype was counted many times. The V gene is TRBV27, the J gene TRBJ1-3, with 7 bases identical to TRBD1. V was clipped by 5 bases and J by 3 bases; unmatched bases: 13. This CDR3 has 17 amino acids. The V gene's germline CDR1 is MNHEY and CDR2 SMNVEV (reference sequence). CDR3 loop: CASSPRDSRQLGNTIYF. The CDR3 DNA follows: TGTGCCAGCAGTCCGCGGGACAGCCGACAACTTGGAAACACCATATATTTT.

The chain has TRBV29-1 and TRBJ1-1; perhaps TRBD1 as D (5 bases). CDR3 length: 14 amino acids. Trimming took off 6 bases at V and 4 bases at J, with 18 bases between the two ends. Germline V gene sequence: CDR1 SQVTM, CDR2 ANQGSEA. CDR3 loop: CSVQIQGMGTEAFF. In nucleotides, the CDR3 is TGCAGCGTCCAGATTCAGGGAATGGGCACTGAAGCTTTCTTT.

The chain uses TRBV4-3 and TRBJ2-1, with TRBD2 matching 9 bases. The CDR3 runs to 18 residues. Germline assignment: CDR1 LGHNA and CDR2 YSLEER. V shed 3 bases and J 0 bases; nucleotides not matched to a gene: 9. The CDR3 nucleotides read TGCGCCAGCAGCCAGGTAGCGGGGGCCCTGAGCTCCTACAATGAGCAGTTCTTC. Translation: CASSQVAGALSSYNEQFF.

The CDR3 DNA follows: TGTGCCAGCAGCTTAGGACGACTAGCGGGAAACCCCGGGGATACGCAGTATTTT. This gives the protein CASSLGRLAGNPGDTQYF. The chain joins TRBV11-2 to TRBJ2-3; 11 bases fit TRBD2. Unmatched junction bases numbered 12, after V lost 1 base and J lost 6 bases. Germline CDR1 SGHAT, CDR2 FQNNGV. The CDR3 sequence is 18 residues long.